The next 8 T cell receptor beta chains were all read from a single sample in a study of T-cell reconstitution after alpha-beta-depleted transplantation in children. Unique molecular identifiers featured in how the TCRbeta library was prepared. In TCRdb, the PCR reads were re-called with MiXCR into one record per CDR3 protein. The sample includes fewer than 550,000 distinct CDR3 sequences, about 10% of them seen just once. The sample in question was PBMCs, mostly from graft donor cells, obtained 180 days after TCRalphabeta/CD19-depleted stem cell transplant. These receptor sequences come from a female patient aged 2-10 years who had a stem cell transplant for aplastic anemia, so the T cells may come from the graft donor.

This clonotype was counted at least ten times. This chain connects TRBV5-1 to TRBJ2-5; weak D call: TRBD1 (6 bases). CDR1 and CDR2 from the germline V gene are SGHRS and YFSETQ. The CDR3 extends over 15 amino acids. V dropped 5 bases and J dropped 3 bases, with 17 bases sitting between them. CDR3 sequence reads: CASSLPGDPKETQYF. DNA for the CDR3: TGCGCCAGCAGTCTACCAGGGGACCCTAAAGAGACCCAGTACTTC.

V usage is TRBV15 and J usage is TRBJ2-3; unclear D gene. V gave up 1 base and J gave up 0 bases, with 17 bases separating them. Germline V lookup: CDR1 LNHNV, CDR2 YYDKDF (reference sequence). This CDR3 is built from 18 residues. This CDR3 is CATSRVGVDWRSTDTQYF. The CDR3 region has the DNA TGTGCCACCAGCAGAGTAGGTGTGGATTGGCGGAGCACAGATACGCAGTATTTT.

The DNA of the CDR3 is TGTGCCAGCAGCCAAGCCCAGCGGAGCACAGATACGCAGTATTTT. This sequence encodes CASSQAQRSTDTQYF. This sequence joins TRBV3-1 and TRBJ2-3, with D perhaps TRBD2 (5 bases). Germline V gives CDR1 LGHDT, CDR2 YNNKEL (reference sequence). V lost 1 base, J lost 0 bases, and 8 bases lay in between. The CDR3 consists of 15 residues.

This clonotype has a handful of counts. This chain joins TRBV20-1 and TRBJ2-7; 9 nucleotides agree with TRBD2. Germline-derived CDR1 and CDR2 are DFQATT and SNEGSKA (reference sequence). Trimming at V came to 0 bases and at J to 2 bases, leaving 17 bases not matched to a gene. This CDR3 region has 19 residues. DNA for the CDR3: TGCAGTGCTAGAGATATCCGGTGGCTAGCGGGGCCCAAGGCCTACGAGCAGTACGTC. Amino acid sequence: CSARDIRWLAGPKAYEQYV.

The CDR3 DNA follows: TGTGCCAGCAGCTCCCCGGCGGGCAGGCTAGAGACCCAGTACTTC. Its translation is CASSSPAGRLETQYF. This rearrangement joins TRBV7-2 to TRBJ2-5, with D maybe TRBD2 (5 bases). Trimming shortened V by 4 bases and J by 4 bases, and 16 bases separated the two germline ends. The CDR3 runs to 15 residues. Germline CDR1 reads SGHTA; CDR2 reads FQGNSA.

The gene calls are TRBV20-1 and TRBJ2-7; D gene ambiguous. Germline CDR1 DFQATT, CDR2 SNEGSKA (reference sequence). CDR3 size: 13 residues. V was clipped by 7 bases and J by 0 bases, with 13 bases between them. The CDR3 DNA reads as TGCAGTGGAGGCAGTCCGAGCTCCTACGAGCAGTACTTC. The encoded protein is CSGGSPSSYEQYF.

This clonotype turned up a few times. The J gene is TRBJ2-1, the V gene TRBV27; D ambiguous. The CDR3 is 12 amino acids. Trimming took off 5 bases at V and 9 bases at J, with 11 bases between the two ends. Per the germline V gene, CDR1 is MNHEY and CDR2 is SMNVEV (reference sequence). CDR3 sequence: CASSHLPAEQFF. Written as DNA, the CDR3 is TGTGCCAGCAGTCATCTACCGGCTGAGCAGTTCTTC.

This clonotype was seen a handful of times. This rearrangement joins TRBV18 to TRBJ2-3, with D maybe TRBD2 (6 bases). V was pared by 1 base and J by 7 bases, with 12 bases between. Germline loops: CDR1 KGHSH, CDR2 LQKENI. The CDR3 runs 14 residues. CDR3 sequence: CASSPQRGFNTQYF. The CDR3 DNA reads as TGTGCCAGCTCACCACAACGGGGGTTTAATACGCAGTATTTT.